This passage covers 5 T cell receptor beta chains from one sample sequenced in a study of cytomegalovirus exposure and HLA in healthy donors. With 60 Vbeta and 13 Jbeta primers, the PCR was carried out. Libraries were prepared by immunoSEQ multiplex PCR; TCRdb keeps only in-frame clonotypes and omits some of them. The sample has approximately 100,000 clones, less than 80% seen once; the top ten hold less than 4.5%. Sequencing was performed on PBMCs. These receptors were collected from a man aged 25-45 years in good health and CMV-seropositive.

The chain has TRBV18 and TRBJ1-1; D unresolved. Germline V CDR1 and CDR2: KGHSH, LQKENI. The CDR3 is made up of 13 amino acids. Deletions cut 2 bases from V and 0 bases from J, with 4 bases between. Here the CDR3 reads CASSPLLNTEAFF. CDR3 in DNA: TGTGCCAGCTCACCATTATTGAACACTGAAGCTTTCTTT.

This rearrangement joins TRBV4-2 to TRBJ2-3, with TRBD1 matching over 7 bases. CDR3 size: 15 residues. The trim removed 6 bases at V and 3 bases at J, leaving 9 bases unmatched. CDR1 and CDR2 from the germline V gene are LGHNA and YNFKEQ. The CDR3 DNA sequence: TGTGCCAGCAGATCACAGGGGATCGGGACAGATACGCAGTATTTT. Amino acid sequence: CASRSQGIGTDTQYF.

V is TRBV14 and J is TRBJ2-3; 7 nucleotides agree with TRBD1. The V and J ends lost 5 bases and 1 base, in that order; junction bases with no gene match: 6. Germline assignment: CDR1 SGHDN and CDR2 FVKESK. The CDR3 is made up of 15 amino acids. The CDR3 loop reads CASSARTGGTDTQYF. The CDR3 region has the DNA TGTGCCAGCAGCGCCAGAACAGGGGGCACAGATACGCAGTATTTT.

This rearrangement joins TRBV5-4 to TRBJ2-1; a weak D match, TRBD1 (5 bases). The CDR3 runs 15 residues. Germline CDR1 is SGHNT and CDR2 is YYREEE (reference sequence). V was shortened by 4 bases and J by 1 base, with 12 bases between the two germline ends. CDR3 sequence: CASSPFTGSYNEQFF. The CDR3 DNA follows: TGTGCCAGCAGCCCGTTCACAGGATCCTACAATGAGCAGTTCTTC.

The J gene is TRBJ2-7, the V gene TRBV5-1, with 8 nucleotides matching TRBD1. The length of the CDR3 is 16 residues. The V and J ends lost 4 bases and 6 bases, in that order; junction bases with no gene match: 15. CDR1 and CDR2 (germline): SGHRS, YFSETQ. The CDR3 loop reads CASSQDPTGDRGEQYF. CDR3 nucleotide sequence: TGCGCCAGCAGCCAAGACCCGACAGGGGATCGGGGCGAGCAGTACTTC.